This TCR beta chain was found in a study of blood T cell repertoires in COVID-19. Study-level background: Sources were T cells, B-cell-depleted T cells, or PBMCs; the material itself was cDNA or gDNA.

In the original analysis: Using reference gene primer amplification, nucleated cell counts were estimated. Here immunoSEQ multiplex PCR was the method, and the copy in TCRdb shows in-frame clones only, minus some. That table gives V, J and clone size, and the DNA gave D and trimming. The sample has 170,000 or so clones; about 86% are singletons. V trimming: 7 bases; J trimming: 3 bases; junction bases outside the gene matches: 23. Germline assignment: CDR1 MRHNA and CDR2 SNTAGT. CDR3 length equals 20 residues. Seattle patients were enrolled while actively infected and followed longitudinally. The specimen sequenced was peripheral blood. The V gene is TRBV6-4, the J gene TRBJ2-7; 11 bases are shared with TRBD2. This TCR was sampled from a woman between 65 and 79 years old with COVID-19, enrolled during active disease. Written as DNA, the CDR3 is TGTGCCAGCATCACACTCACAAGGGGCCTCACTAGCGGGAGACACTACGAGCAGTACTTC. Its translation: CASITLTRGLTSGRHYEQYF.